These T cell receptor beta chains were read from a single sample in a study of identical twins. TCRdb processed the 5' RACE reads anew with MiXCR; each CDR3 protein has one entry. Here the sample spans 200,000 to 300,000 distinct CDR3 sequences, roughly 13% being singletons. The sample was also linked to a second study, of yellow fever vaccine responses in identical twins.

The specimen was memory (CD45RO+) T cells sorted from blood. The receptors stem from a woman aged 18-30 years in good health. CDR3s include the opening cysteine and the closing phenylalanine or tryptophan. The D gene is left open where the match is weak. Some rows mark clone size as missing; the rest say once, few, many or name a class of expanded clone.

D: -
V: TRBV15
J: TRBJ1-6
size: -
DNA: TGTGCCACCAGCAGAGATGTAAATTCACCCCTCCACTTT
CDR3: CATSRDVNSPLHF

D: TRBD2
V: TRBV5-6
J: TRBJ2-1
size: many
DNA: TGTGCCAGCAGCCATCTGGGGCGGGGGGGAAACAATGAGCAGTTCTTC
CDR3: CASSHLGRGGNNEQFF

D: TRBD1
V: TRBV12-3/TRBV12-4
J: TRBJ1-3
size: few
DNA: TGTGCCAGCAGTCGACAGGGCAGCTCTGGAAACACCATATATTTT
CDR3: CASSRQGSSGNTIYF

D: -
V: TRBV28
J: TRBJ1-1
size: -
DNA: TGTGCCAGCAGTTTTCGGGCCTTTTCCACTGAAGCTTTCTTT
CDR3: CASSFRAFSTEAFF

D: -
V: TRBV18
J: TRBJ2-1
size: few
DNA: TGTGCCAGCTCACCAATGAGGGAGAGCTCCTACAATGAGCAGTTCTTC
CDR3: CASSPMRESSYNEQFF

D: TRBD1
V: TRBV29-1
J: TRBJ2-7
size: many
DNA: TGCAGCGTTACAGGGGGCGAGCAGTACTTC
CDR3: CSVTGGEQYF

D: -
V: TRBV3-1
J: TRBJ2-3
size: few
DNA: TGTGCCAGCAGCACAAACTACCCTCATACGCAGTATTTT
CDR3: CASSTNYPHTQYF

D: -
V: TRBV6-1
J: TRBJ1-4
size: few
DNA: TGTGCCAGCGCAAGGGGATGGGGTGAAAAACTGTTTTTT
CDR3: CASARGWGEKLFF

D: -
V: TRBV6-1
J: TRBJ2-7
size: many
DNA: TGTGCCAGCAGTGAATCCACAACCAGCTCCTACGAGCAGTACTTC
CDR3: CASSESTTSSYEQYF

D: -
V: TRBV10-3
J: TRBJ2-3
size: -
DNA: TGTGCCATCAAGGGGGTGGGCACAGATACGCAGTATTTT
CDR3: CAIKGVGTDTQYF

D: -
V: TRBV5-6
J: TRBJ2-4
size: -
DNA: TGTGCCAGCAGCCCCGGGGCCGAAAACATTCAGTACTTC
CDR3: CASSPGAENIQYF

D: -
V: TRBV3-1
J: TRBJ2-1
size: -
DNA: TGTGCCAGCAGCCTCGATCCCCGGGGGCGTAAGGAGCAGTTCTTC
CDR3: CASSLDPRGRKEQFF

D: -
V: TRBV7-9
J: TRBJ2-5
size: few
DNA: TGTGCCAGCAGCTTAGTTAGGCCATCCAAAGAGACCCAGTACTTC
CDR3: CASSLVRPSKETQYF

D: -
V: TRBV12-3/TRBV12-4
J: TRBJ2-7
size: few
DNA: TGTGCCAGCAGTGGACGGAGCTCCTACGAGCAGTACTTC
CDR3: CASSGRSSYEQYF

D: -
V: TRBV20-1
J: TRBJ2-1
size: many
DNA: TGCAGTGCTAAAGGACGGATCCCTTACAATGAGCAGTTCTTC
CDR3: CSAKGRIPYNEQFF

D: -
V: TRBV29-1
J: TRBJ2-7
size: -
DNA: TGCAGCGTTGCCCAGCGAGAGTACGAGCAGCACTTC
CDR3: CSVAQREYEQHF

D: -
V: TRBV6-6
J: TRBJ2-7
size: few
DNA: TGTGCCAGCAGCGGAGGGGGCGCATGGGAGCAGTACTTC
CDR3: CASSGGGAWEQYF

D: TRBD1
V: TRBV3-1
J: TRBJ1-1
size: -
DNA: TGTGCCAGCAGCCAACCCCTGGGACAGGGACGCCCTTTCTTT
CDR3: CASSQPLGQGRPFF

D: -
V: TRBV18
J: TRBJ1-4
size: -
DNA: TGTGCCAGCTCACTAAGAATCGGACCTAATGAAAAACTGTTTTTT
CDR3: CASSLRIGPNEKLFF

D: -
V: TRBV28
J: TRBJ1-1
size: -
DNA: TGTGCCAGCACCCCGACAAGGAACACTGAAGCTTTCTTT
CDR3: CASTPTRNTEAFF

D: -
V: TRBV28
J: TRBJ2-6
size: many
DNA: TGTGCCAGCAGTTTGGGACACCTCTCTGGGGCCAACGTCCTGACTTTC
CDR3: CASSLGHLSGANVLTF

D: TRBD2
V: TRBV6-5
J: TRBJ2-2
size: few
DNA: TGTGCCAGCAGTTACCCCAGCGGGGGGGGGGCCGGGGAGCTGTTTTTT
CDR3: CASSYPSGGGAGELFF

D: TRBD2
V: TRBV24-1
J: TRBJ2-3
size: few
DNA: TGTGCCACCAGTGATCAAAAACTAACTAGCGGGGGGGCGACAGATACGCAGTATTTT
CDR3: CATSDQKLTSGGATDTQYF

D: -
V: TRBV7-2
J: TRBJ1-4
size: many
DNA: TGTGCCAGCAGCTTGCTTCAGTTTGAAAAACTGTTTTTT
CDR3: CASSLLQFEKLFF

D: -
V: TRBV6-5
J: TRBJ2-4
size: many
DNA: TGTGCCAGCAGTTACGACATGGACAAAAACATTCAGTACTTC
CDR3: CASSYDMDKNIQYF

D: TRBD2
V: TRBV28
J: TRBJ2-5
size: few
DNA: TGTGCCAGCAGCCGGCCTAGCGGGAGGTTGTACCAAGAGACCCAGTACTTC
CDR3: CASSRPSGRLYQETQYF

D: TRBD1
V: TRBV29-1
J: TRBJ2-1
size: few
DNA: TGCAGCGCTGGACAGGGGGCAGGTGAGCAGTTCTTC
CDR3: CSAGQGAGEQFF

D: TRBD2
V: TRBV7-9
J: TRBJ2-1
size: few
DNA: TGTGCCAGCAGCTTAGCGCCTAGCGGGAGATTAGGTGAGCAGTTCTTC
CDR3: CASSLAPSGRLGEQFF

D: TRBD2
V: TRBV5-1
J: TRBJ2-3
size: -
DNA: TGCGCCAGCAGTCTTACCGTGGGAAGCGGGGGGGACACGCAGTATTTT
CDR3: CASSLTVGSGGDTQYF

D: TRBD1
V: TRBV5-1
J: TRBJ2-7
size: few
DNA: TGCGCCAGCAGCTTGACAGGGGGCTGGTACGAGCAGTACTTC
CDR3: CASSLTGGWYEQYF

D: TRBD2
V: TRBV20-1
J: TRBJ2-7
size: -
DNA: TGCAGTGCTAGAATTAGCGGGAGCTCCTACGAGCAGTACTTC
CDR3: CSARISGSSYEQYF

D: TRBD1
V: TRBV6-1
J: TRBJ2-7
size: -
DNA: TGTGCCAGCAGGGAACGGACAGGGGAGGTCTCGCCCTACGAGCAGTACTTC
CDR3: CASRERTGEVSPYEQYF

D: -
V: TRBV6-1
J: TRBJ1-6
size: few
DNA: TGTGCCAGCAAACTCCCGGGCGAGCGGTCACCCCTCCACTTT
CDR3: CASKLPGERSPLHF

D: TRBD1
V: TRBV5-1
J: TRBJ2-5
size: few
DNA: TGCGCCAGCAGCTTCCATGACAGGGGCTTTTACCAAGAGACCCAGTACTTC
CDR3: CASSFHDRGFYQETQYF

D: -
V: TRBV3-1
J: TRBJ2-2
size: -
DNA: TGTGCCAGCAGCCGTAATGGGGGGGAGCTGTTTTTT
CDR3: CASSRNGGELFF

D: -
V: TRBV9
J: TRBJ2-1
size: many
DNA: TGTGCCAGCAGCGAACTGGGGACCGACAATGAGCAGTTCTTC
CDR3: CASSELGTDNEQFF

D: TRBD1
V: TRBV18
J: TRBJ1-1
size: many
DNA: TGTGCCAGCTCACAGGGACAGGGTCCCACTGAAGCTTTCTTT
CDR3: CASSQGQGPTEAFF

D: -
V: TRBV20-1
J: TRBJ1-5
size: few
DNA: TGCAGTGCTAGCCAGGGAAGGGATCAGCCCCAGCATTTT
CDR3: CSASQGRDQPQHF

D: TRBD1
V: TRBV29-1
J: TRBJ2-7
size: many
DNA: TGCAGCGTCCAGGACAGGCTCGAGCAGTACTTC
CDR3: CSVQDRLEQYF

D: -
V: TRBV6-5
J: TRBJ2-7
size: -
DNA: TGTGCCAGCAGTTATGACTCCAGCTCCTACGAGCAGTACTTC
CDR3: CASSYDSSSYEQYF

D: TRBD2
V: TRBV2
J: TRBJ2-4
size: -
DNA: TGTGCCAGCAGTGAACAGCGGGAGATCAAAAACATTCAGTACTTC
CDR3: CASSEQREIKNIQYF

D: -
V: TRBV20-1
J: TRBJ2-3
size: -
DNA: TGCAGTGCGGAAGATAGCGGAGGCACAGATACGCAGTATTTT
CDR3: CSAEDSGGTDTQYF

D: -
V: TRBV11-1
J: TRBJ1-4
size: -
DNA: TGTGCCAGCAGCTCCCGGGGGCCGGACAGTAGGCGTAATGAAAAACTGTTTTTT
CDR3: CASSSRGPDSRRNEKLFF

D: TRBD1
V: TRBV5-1
J: TRBJ2-1
size: -
DNA: TGCGCCAGCAGCAAAACAGGGGGGACCTACAATGAGCAGTTCTTC
CDR3: CASSKTGGTYNEQFF

D: TRBD1
V: TRBV30
J: TRBJ2-7
size: few
DNA: TGTGCCTGGAGTGTTAACAGGGGCTACGAGCAGTACTTC
CDR3: CAWSVNRGYEQYF